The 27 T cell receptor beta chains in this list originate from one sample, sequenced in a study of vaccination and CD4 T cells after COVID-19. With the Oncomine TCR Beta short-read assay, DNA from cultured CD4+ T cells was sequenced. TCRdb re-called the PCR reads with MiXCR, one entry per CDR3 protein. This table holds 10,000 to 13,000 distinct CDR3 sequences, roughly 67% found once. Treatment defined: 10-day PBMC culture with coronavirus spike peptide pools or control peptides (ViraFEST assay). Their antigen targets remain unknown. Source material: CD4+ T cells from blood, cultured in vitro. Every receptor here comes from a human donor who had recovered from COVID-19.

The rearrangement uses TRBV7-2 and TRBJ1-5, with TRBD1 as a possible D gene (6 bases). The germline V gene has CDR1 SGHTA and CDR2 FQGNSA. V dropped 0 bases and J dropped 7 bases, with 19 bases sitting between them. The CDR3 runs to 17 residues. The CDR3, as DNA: TGTGCCAGCAGCTTAGCGGGGGGGACGGAAAGGGGGCAGCCCCAGCATTTT. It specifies CASSLAGGTERGQPQHF.

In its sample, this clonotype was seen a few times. In DNA form, the CDR3 reads TGTGCCAGCAGCTTAGATAGCCCATCCTACGAGCAGTACTTC. It is translated as CASSLDSPSYEQYF. This rearrangement joins TRBV11-2 to TRBJ2-7; D unclear. CDR3 size: 14 residues. With 0 bases removed from V and 1 base from J, the gap between germline ends came to 7 bases. CDR1 SGHAT and CDR2 FQNNGV come from the germline V gene.

The DNA for the CDR3 is TGTGCCAGTAGCTGGAACAGATATGGCTACACCTTC. Translated, it gives CASSWNRYGYTF. The chain links TRBV19 to TRBJ1-2, with D unclear. CDR1 and CDR2 (germline): LNHDA, SQIVND (reference sequence). The CDR3 sequence is 12 residues long. Between the trimmed V and J ends, which lost 6 bases and 5 bases, there was a span of 10 bases.

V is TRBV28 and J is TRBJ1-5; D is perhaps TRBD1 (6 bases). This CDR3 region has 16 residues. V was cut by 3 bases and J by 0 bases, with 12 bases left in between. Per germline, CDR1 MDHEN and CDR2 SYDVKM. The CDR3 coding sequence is TGTGCCAGCAGTTTGGGGGCAGGGTCTAGCAATCAGCCCCAGCATTTT. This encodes CASSLGAGSSNQPQHF.

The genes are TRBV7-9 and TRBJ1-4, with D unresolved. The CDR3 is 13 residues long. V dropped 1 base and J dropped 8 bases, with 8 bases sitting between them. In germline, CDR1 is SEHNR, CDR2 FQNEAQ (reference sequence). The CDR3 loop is CASSLEGREKLFF. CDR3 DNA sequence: TGTGCCAGCAGCTTAGAGGGTCGAGAAAAACTGTTTTTT.

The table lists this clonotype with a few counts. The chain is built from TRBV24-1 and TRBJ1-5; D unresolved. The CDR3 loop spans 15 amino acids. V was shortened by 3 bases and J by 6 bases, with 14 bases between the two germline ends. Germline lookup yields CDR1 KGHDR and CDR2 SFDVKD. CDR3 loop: CATSDGEYLGQPQHF. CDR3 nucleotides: TGTGCCACCAGTGATGGGGAATACCTGGGTCAGCCCCAGCATTTT.

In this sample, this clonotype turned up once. This CDR3 reads CSASGGGGRADTQYF. As DNA, the CDR3 is TGCAGTGCTAGTGGGGGCGGGGGACGAGCAGATACGCAGTATTTT. The chain recombines TRBV20-1 with TRBJ2-3; D is perhaps TRBD2 (7 bases). Between the trimmed V and J ends, which lost 3 bases and 4 bases, there was a span of 17 bases. The CDR3 runs to 15 residues. Germline values: CDR1 DFQATT, CDR2 SNEGSKA (reference sequence).

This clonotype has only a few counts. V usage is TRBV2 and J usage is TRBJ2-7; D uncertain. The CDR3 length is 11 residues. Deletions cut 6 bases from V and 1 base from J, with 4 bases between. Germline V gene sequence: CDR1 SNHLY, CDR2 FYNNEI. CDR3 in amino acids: CASRFSYEQYF. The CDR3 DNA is TGTGCCAGCAGGTTTTCCTACGAGCAGTACTTC.

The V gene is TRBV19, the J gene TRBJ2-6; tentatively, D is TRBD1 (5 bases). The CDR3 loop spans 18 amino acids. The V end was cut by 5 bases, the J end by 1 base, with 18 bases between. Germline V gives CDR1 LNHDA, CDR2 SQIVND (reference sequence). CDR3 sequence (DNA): TGTGCCAGTAGTCAGGGTTTGGGCCTCACTTCTGGGGCCAACGTCCTGACTTTC. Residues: CASSQGLGLTSGANVLTF. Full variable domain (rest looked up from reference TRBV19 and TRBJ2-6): DGGITQSPKYLFRKEGQNVTLSCEQNLNHDAMYWYRQDPGQGLRLIYYSQIVNDFQKGDIAEGYSVSREKKESFPLTVTSAQKNPTAFYLCASSQGLGLTSGANVLTFGAGSRLTVL.

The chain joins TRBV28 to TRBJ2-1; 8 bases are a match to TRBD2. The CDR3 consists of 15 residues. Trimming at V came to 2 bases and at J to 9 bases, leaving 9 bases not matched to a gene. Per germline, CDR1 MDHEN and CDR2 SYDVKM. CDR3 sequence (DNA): TGTGCCAGCAGTTTAATCACTAGCGGAGGGGCTGAGCAGTTCTTC. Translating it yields CASSLITSGGAEQFF.

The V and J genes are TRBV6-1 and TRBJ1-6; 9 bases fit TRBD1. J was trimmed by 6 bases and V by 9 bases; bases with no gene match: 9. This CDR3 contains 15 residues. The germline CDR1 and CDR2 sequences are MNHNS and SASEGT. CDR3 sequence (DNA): TGTGCCAGTGGACAGGGGTTGGATCCTAATTCACCCCTCCACTTT. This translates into CASGQGLDPNSPLHF.

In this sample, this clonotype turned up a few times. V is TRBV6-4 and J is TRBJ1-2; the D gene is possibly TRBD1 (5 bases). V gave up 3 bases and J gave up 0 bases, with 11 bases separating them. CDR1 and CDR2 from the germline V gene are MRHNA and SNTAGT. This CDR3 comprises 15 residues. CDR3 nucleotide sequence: TGTGCCAGCAGTGAAGGGATAGGGGCTAACTATGGCTACACCTTC. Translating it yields CASSEGIGANYGYTF.

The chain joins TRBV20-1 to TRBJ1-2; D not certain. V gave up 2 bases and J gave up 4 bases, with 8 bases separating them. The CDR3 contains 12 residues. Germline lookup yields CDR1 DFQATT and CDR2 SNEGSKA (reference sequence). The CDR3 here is CSARSTSYGYTF. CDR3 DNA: TGCAGTGCTAGATCGACAAGCTATGGCTACACCTTC.

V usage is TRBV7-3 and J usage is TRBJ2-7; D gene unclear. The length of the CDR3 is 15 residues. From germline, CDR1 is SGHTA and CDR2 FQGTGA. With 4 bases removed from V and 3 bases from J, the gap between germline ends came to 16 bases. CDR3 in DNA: TGTGCCAGCAGCTCATATTACTACGCCATCTACGAGCAGTACTTC. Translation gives CASSSYYYAIYEQYF.

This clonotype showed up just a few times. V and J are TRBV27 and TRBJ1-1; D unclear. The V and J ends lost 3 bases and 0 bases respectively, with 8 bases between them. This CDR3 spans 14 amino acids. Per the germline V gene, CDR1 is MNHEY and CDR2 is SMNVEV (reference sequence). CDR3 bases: TGTGCCAGCAGTTTGTCGGGGTTGAACACTGAAGCTTTCTTT. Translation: CASSLSGLNTEAFF.

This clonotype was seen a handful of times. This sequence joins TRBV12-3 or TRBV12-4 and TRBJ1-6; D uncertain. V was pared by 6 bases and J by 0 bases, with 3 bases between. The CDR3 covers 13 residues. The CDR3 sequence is CASSSSYNSPLHF. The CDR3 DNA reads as TGTGCCAGCAGCAGCTCCTATAATTCACCCCTCCACTTT.

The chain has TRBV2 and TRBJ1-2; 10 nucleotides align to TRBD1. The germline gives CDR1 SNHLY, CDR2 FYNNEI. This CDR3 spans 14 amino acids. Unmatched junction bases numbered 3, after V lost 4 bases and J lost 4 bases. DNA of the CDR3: TGTGCCAGCAGTGCTTGGACAGGGGGCTATGGCTACACCTTC. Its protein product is CASSAWTGGYGYTF.

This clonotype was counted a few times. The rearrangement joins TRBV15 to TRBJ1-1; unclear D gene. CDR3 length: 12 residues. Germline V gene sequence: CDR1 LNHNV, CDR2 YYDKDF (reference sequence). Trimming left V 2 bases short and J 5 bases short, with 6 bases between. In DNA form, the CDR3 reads TGTGCCACCAGCAGACGAGGGACTGAAGCTTTCTTT. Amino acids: CATSRRGTEAFF.

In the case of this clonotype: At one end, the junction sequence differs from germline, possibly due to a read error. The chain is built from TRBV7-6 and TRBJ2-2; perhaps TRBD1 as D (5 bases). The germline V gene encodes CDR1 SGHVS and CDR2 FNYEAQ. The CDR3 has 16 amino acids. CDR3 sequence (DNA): TGTGCTAGCAGCCCCGGTGGCAGGGTTGCATCCGGGGAGCTGTTTTTT. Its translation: CASSPGGRVASGELFF.

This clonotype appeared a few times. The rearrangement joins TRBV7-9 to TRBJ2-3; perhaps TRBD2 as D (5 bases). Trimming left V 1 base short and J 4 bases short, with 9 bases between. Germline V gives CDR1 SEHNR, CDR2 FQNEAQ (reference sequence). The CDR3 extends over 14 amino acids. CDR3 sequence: CASSLGGSADTQYF. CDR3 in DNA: TGTGCCAGCAGCTTAGGGGGTAGCGCAGATACGCAGTATTTT.

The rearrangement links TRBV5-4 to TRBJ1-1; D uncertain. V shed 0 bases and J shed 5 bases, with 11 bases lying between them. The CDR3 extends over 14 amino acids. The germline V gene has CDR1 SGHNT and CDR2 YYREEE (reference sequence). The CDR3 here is CASSLELAWTEAFF. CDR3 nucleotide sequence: TGTGCCAGCAGCTTGGAATTGGCATGGACTGAAGCTTTCTTT.

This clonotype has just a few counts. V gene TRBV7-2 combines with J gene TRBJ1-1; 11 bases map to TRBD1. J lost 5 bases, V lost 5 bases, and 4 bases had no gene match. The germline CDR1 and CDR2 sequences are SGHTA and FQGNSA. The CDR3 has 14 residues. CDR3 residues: CASSPGTGGTEAFF. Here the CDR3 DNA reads TGTGCCAGCAGCCCCGGGACAGGGGGGACTGAAGCTTTCTTT.

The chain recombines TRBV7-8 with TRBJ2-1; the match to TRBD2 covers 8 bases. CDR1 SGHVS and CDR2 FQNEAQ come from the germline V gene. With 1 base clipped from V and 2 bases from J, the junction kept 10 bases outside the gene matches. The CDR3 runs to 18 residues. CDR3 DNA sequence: TGTGCCAGCAGCTTAGTCGTGGCTAGCGGGTTGCCCTACAATGAGCAGTTCTTC. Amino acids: CASSLVVASGLPYNEQFF.

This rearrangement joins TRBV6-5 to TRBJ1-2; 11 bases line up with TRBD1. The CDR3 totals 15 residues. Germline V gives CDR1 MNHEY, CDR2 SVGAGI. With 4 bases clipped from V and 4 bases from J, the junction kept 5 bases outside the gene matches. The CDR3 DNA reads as TGTGCCAGCAGTTTGGACAGGGGGCACGGCTATGGCTACACCTTC. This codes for CASSLDRGHGYGYTF.

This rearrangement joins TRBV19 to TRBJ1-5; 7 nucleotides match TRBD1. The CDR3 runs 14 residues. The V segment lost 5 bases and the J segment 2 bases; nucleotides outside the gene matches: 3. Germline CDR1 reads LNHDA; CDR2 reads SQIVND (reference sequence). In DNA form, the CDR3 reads TGTGCCAGTAGTCACGACAGGGGCAATCAGCCCCAGCATTTT. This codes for CASSHDRGNQPQHF.

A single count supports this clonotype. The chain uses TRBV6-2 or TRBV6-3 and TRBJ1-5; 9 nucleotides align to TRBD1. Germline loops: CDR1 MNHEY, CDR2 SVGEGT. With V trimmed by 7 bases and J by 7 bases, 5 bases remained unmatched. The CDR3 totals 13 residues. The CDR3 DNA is TGTGCCAGCATCTCGGACAGGGGCCAGCCCCAGCATTTT. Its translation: CASISDRGQPQHF.

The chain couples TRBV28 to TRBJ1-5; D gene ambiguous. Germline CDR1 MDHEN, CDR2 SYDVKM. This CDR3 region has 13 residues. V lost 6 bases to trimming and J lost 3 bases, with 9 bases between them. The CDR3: CASRSGPNQPQHF. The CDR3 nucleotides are TGTGCCAGCAGAAGCGGGCCCAATCAGCCCCAGCATTTT.